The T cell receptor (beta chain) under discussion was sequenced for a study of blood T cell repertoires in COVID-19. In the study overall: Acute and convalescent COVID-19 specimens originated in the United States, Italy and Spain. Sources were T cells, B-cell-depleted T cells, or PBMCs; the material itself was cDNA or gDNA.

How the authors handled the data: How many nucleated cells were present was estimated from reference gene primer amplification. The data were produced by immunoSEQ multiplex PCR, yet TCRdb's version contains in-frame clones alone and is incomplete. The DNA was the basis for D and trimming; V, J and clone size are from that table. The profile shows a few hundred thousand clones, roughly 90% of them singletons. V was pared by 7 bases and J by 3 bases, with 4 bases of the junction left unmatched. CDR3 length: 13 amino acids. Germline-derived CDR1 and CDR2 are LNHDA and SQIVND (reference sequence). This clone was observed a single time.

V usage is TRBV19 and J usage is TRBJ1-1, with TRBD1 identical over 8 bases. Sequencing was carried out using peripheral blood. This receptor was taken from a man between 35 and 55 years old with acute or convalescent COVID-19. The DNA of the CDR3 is TGTGCCAGTACCGGACAGGGAGACACTGAAGCTTTCTTT. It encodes CASTGQGDTEAFF.